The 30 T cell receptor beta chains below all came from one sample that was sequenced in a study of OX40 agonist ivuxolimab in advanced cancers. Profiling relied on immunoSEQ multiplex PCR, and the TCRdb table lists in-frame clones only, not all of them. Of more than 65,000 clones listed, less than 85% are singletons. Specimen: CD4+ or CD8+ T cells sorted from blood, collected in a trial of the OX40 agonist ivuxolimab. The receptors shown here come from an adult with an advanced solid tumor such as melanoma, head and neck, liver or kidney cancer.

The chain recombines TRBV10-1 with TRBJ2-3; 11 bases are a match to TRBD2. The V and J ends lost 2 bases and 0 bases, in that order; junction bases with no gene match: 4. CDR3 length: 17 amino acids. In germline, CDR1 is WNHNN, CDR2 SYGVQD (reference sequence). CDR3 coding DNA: TGCGCCAGCAGTGAGACTAGCGGGAGATCTAGCACAGATACGCAGTATTTT. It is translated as CASSETSGRSSTDTQYF.

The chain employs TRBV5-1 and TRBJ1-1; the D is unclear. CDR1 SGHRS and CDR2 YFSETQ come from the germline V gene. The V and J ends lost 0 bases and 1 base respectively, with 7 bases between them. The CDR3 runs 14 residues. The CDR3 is CASSLGRENTEAFF. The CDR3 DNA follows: TGCGCCAGCAGCTTGGGTCGGGAGAACACTGAAGCTTTCTTT. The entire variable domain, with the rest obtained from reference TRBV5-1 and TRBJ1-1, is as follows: KAGVTQTPRYLIKTRGQQVTLSCSPISGHRSVSWYQQTPGQGLQFLFEYFSETQRNKGNFPGRFSGRQFSNSRSEMNVSTLELGDSALYLCASSLGRENTEAFFGQGTRLTVV.

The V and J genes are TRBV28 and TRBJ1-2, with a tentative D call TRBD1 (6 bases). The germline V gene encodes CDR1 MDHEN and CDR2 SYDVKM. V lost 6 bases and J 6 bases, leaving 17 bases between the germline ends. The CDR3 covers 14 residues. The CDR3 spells CASSPPGERNGYTF. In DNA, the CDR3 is TGTGCCAGCAGCCCGCCAGGGGAAAGGAATGGCTACACCTTC.

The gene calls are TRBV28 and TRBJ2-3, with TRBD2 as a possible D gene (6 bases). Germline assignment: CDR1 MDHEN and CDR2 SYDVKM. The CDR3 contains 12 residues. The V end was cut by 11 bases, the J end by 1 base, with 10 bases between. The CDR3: CAGGSGTDTQYF. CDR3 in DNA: TGTGCCGGGGGGTCCGGCACAGATACGCAGTATTTT.

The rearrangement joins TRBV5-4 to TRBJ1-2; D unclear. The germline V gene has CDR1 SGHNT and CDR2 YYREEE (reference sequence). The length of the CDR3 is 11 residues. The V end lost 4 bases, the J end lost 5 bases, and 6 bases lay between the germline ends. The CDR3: CASSAGYGYTF. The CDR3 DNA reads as TGTGCCAGCAGCGCAGGTTATGGCTACACCTTC.

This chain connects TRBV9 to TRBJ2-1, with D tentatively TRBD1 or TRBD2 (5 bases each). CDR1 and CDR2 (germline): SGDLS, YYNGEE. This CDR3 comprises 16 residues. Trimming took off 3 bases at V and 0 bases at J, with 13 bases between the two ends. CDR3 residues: CASSAGPASSYNEQFF. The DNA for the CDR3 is TGTGCCAGCAGCGCGGGACCAGCGAGCTCCTACAATGAGCAGTTCTTC. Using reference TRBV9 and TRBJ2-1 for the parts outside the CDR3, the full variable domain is DSGVTQTPKHLITATGQRVTLRCSPRSGDLSVYWYQQSLDQGLQFLIQYYNGEERAKGNILERFSAQQFPDLHSELNLSSLELGDSALYFCASSAGPASSYNEQFFGPGTRLTVL.

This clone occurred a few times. CDR3 in amino acids: CASSPSRPPSNQPQHF. CDR3 nucleotides: TGTGCCAGCTCACCTTCTCGTCCCCCAAGCAATCAGCCCCAGCATTTT. The rearrangement links TRBV18 to TRBJ1-5, with unresolved D. The ends were cut back, 3 bases at V and 1 base at J, with 13 bases in the middle. Germline CDR1 is KGHSH and CDR2 is LQKENI. This CDR3 region has 16 residues.

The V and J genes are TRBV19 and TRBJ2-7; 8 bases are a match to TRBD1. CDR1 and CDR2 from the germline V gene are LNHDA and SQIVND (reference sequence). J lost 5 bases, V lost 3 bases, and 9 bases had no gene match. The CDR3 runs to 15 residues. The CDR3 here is CASSIGRTGKDEQYF. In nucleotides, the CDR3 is TGTGCCAGTAGTATTGGTCGGACAGGGAAGGACGAGCAGTACTTC.

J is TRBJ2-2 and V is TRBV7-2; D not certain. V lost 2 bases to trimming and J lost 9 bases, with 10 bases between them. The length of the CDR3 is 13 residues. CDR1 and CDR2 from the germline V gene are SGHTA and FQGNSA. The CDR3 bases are TGTGCCAGCAGCTTAACCCTCAACCGGGAGCTGTTTTTT. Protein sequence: CASSLTLNRELFF. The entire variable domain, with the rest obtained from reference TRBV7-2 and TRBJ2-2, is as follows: GAGVSQSPSNKVTEKGKDVELRCDPISGHTALYWYRQSLGQGLEFLIYFQGNSAPDKSGLPSDRFSAERTGGSVSTLTIQRTQQEDSAVYLCASSLTLNRELFFGEGSRLTVL.

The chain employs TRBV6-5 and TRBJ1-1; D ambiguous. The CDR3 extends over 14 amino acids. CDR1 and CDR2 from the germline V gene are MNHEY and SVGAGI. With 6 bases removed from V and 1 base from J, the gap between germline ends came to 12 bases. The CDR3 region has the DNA TGTGCCAGCAGGAATACCGACCCGAACACTGAAGCTTTCTTT. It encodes CASRNTDPNTEAFF.

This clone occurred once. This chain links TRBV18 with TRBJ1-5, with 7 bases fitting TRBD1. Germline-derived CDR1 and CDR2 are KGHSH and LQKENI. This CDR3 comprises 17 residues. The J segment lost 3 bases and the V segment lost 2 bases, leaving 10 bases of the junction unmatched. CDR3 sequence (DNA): TGTGCCAGCTCACCATCGGACAGGAATCCTGCCAATCAGCCCCAGCATTTT. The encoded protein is CASSPSDRNPANQPQHF.

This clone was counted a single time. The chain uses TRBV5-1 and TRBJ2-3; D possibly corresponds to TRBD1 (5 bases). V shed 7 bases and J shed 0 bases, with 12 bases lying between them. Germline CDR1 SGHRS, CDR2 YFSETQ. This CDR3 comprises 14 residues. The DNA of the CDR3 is TGCGCCAGCGGGGCAGGGTCGAGCACAGATACGCAGTATTTT. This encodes CASGAGSSTDTQYF.

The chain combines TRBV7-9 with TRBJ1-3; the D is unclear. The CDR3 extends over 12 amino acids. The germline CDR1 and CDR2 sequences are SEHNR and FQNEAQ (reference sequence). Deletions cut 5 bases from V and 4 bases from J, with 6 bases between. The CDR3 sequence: CASSPEGNTIYF. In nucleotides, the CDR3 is TGTGCCAGCAGCCCTGAAGGAAACACCATATATTTT. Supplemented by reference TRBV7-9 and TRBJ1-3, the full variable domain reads DTGVSQNPRHKITKRGQNVTFRCDPISEHNRLYWYRQTLGQGPEFLTYFQNEAQLEKSRLLSDRFSAERPKGSFSTLEIQRTEQGDSAMYLCASSPEGNTIYFGEGSWLTVV.

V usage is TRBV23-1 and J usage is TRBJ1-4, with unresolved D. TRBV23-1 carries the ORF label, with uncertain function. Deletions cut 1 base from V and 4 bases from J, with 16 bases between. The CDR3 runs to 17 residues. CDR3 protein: CASSQWHRRRGNEKLFF. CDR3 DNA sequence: TGCGCCAGCAGTCAATGGCATCGACGGCGGGGTAATGAAAAACTGTTTTTT.

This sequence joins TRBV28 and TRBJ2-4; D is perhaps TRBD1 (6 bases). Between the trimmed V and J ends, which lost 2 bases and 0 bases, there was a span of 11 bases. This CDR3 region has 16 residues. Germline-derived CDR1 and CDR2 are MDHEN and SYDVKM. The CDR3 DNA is TGTGCCAGCAGTTTACAGGGGTCACTAGCCAAAAACATTCAGTACTTC. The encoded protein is CASSLQGSLAKNIQYF.

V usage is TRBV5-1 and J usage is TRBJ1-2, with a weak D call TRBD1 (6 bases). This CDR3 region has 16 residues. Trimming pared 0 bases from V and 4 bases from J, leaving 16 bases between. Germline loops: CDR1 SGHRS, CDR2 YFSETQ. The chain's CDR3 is CASSLGDQDSLYGYTF. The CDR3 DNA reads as TGCGCCAGCAGCTTGGGGGACCAGGACAGCCTCTATGGCTACACCTTC.

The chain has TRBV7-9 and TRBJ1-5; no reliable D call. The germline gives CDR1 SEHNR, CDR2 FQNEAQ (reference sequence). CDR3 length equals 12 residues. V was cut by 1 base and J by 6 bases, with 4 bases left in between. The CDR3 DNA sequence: TGTGCCAGCAGCTTAGGTGCTCAGCCCCAGCATTTT. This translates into CASSLGAQPQHF.

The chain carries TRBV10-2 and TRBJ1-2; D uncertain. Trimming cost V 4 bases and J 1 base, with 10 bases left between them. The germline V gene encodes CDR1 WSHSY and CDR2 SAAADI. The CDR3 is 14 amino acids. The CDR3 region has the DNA TGCGCCAGCAGTGTCGGGCTGATTAACTATGGCTACACCTTC. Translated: CASSVGLINYGYTF.

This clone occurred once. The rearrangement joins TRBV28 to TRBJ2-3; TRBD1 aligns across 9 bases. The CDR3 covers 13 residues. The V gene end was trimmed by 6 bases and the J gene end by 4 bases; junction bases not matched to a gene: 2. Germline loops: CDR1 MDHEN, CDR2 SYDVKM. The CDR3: CASRGQGSDTQYF. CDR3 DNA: TGTGCCAGCAGGGGACAGGGATCAGATACGCAGTATTTT.

The CDR3 bases are TGTGCCAGCAGTTGGGGGTGGAGGGGCACAGATACGCAGTATTTT. It translates to CASSWGWRGTDTQYF. The J gene is TRBJ2-3, the V gene TRBV7-8, with D possibly being TRBD2 (6 bases). The CDR3 consists of 15 residues. V shed 6 bases and J shed 1 base, with 14 bases lying between them. Per the germline V gene, CDR1 is SGHVS and CDR2 is FQNEAQ.

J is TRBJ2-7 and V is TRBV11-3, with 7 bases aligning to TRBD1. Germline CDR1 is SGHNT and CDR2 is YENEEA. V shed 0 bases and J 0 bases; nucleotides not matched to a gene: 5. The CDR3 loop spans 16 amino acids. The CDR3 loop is CASSLERGQSSYEQYF. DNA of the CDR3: TGTGCCAGCAGCTTAGAACGGGGACAGAGCTCCTACGAGCAGTACTTC. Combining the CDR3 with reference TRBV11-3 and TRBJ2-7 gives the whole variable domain EAGVVQSPRYKIIEKKQPVAFWCNPISGHNTLYWYLQNLGQGPELLIRYENEEAVDDSQLPKDRFSAERLKGVDSTLKIQPAELGDSAVYLCASSLERGQSSYEQYFGPGTRLTVT.

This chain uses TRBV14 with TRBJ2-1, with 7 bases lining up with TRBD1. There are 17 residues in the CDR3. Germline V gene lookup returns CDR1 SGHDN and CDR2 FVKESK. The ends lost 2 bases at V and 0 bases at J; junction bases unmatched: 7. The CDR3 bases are TGTGCCAGCAGCCAACGAGAGCGGACAGGCTCCTACAATGAGCAGTTCTTC. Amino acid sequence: CASSQRERTGSYNEQFF. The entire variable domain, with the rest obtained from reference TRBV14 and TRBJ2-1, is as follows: EAGVTQFPSHSVIEKGQTVTLRCDPISGHDNLYWYRRVMGKEIKFLLHFVKESKQDESGMPNNRFLAERTGGTYSTLKVQPAELEDSGVYFCASSQRERTGSYNEQFFGPGTRLTVL.

The CDR3 sequence is CASSQDMRYFGGDEQFF. Written as DNA, the CDR3 is TGCGCCAGCAGCCAAGATATGCGATACTTCGGTGGGGACGAGCAGTTCTTC. This chain links TRBV4-1 with TRBJ2-1; D is possibly TRBD1 or TRBD2 (5 bases each). The V and J ends lost 0 bases and 10 bases respectively, with 22 bases between them. The CDR3 has 17 residues. Germline CDR1 and CDR2: MGHRA and YSYEKL.

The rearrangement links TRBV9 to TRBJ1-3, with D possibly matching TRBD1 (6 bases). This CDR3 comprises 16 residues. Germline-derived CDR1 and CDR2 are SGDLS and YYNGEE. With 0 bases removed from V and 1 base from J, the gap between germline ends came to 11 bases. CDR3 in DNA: TGTGCCAGCAGCGTAGACTCTGACAGGTCTGGAAACACCATATATTTT. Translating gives CASSVDSDRSGNTIYF. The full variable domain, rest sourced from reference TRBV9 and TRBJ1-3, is DSGVTQTPKHLITATGQRVTLRCSPRSGDLSVYWYQQSLDQGLQFLIQYYNGEERAKGNILERFSAQQFPDLHSELNLSSLELGDSALYFCASSVDSDRSGNTIYFGEGSWLTVV.

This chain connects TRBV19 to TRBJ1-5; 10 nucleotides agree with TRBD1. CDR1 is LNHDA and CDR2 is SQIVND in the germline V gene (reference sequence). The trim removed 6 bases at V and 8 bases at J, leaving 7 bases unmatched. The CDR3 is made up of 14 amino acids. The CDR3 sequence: CASRVTGGGEPQHF. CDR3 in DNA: TGTGCCAGTAGGGTGACAGGGGGCGGGGAGCCCCAGCATTTT.

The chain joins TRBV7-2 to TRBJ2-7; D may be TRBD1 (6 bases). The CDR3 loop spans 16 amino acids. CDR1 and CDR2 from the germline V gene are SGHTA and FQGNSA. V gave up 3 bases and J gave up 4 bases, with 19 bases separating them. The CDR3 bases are TGTGCCAGCAGCTTCCGTAGGGGGTCCTTTGGGTACGAGCAGTACTTC. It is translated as CASSFRRGSFGYEQYF.

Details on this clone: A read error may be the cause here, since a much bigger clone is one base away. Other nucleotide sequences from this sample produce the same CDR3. The DNA of the CDR3 is TGTGCCAGCAGCTTAGGCGGGGATTCCTACGAGCAGTACTTC. Its protein is CASSLGGDSYEQYF. The V call is TRBV13, the J call TRBJ2-7, with D tentatively TRBD2 (5 bases). CDR1 and CDR2 from the germline V gene are PRHDT and FYEKMQ (reference sequence). The CDR3 loop spans 14 amino acids. Trimming took 0 bases from V and 1 from J, leaving 7 bases between them. Combining the CDR3 with reference TRBV13 and TRBJ2-7 gives the whole variable domain AAGVIQSPRHLIKEKRETATLKCYPIPRHDTVYWYQQGPGQDPQFLISFYEKMQSDKGSIPDRFSAQQFSDYHSELNMSSLELGDSALYFCASSLGGDSYEQYFGPGTRLTVT.

This CDR3 reads CASSYKQGWYEQYF. DNA for the CDR3: TGTGCCAGCAGTTATAAGCAGGGTTGGTACGAGCAGTACTTC. The V call is TRBV7-9, the J call TRBJ2-5, with D possibly matching TRBD1 (5 bases). Matching the DNA end better, TRBJ2-7 makes the J call doubtful. This CDR3 comprises 14 residues. Germline V lookup: CDR1 SEHNR, CDR2 FQNEAQ (reference sequence).

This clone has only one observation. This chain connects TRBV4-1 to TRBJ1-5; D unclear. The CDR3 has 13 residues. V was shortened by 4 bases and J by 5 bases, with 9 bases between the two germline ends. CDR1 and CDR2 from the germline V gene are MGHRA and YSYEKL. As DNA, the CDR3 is TGCGCCAGCAGCCGAGGAGGAGATCAGCCCCAGCATTTT. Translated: CASSRGGDQPQHF.

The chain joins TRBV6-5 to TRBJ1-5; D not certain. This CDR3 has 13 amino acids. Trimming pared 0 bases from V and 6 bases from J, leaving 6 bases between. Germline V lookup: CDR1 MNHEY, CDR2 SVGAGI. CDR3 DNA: TGTGCCAGCAGTTACTCCCGGGGTCAGCCCCAGCATTTT. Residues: CASSYSRGQPQHF.